This T cell receptor beta chain emerged from a study of cytomegalovirus exposure and HLA in healthy donors. General study points: Among the most significant clusters, several appeared linked to common viral pathogens in a later analysis. Confirmation in vitro established that a few CMV-associated chains were specific for CMV antigens. When analyzed later, the rates of TCR association showed variation by HLA locus, with DRB1 the most and HLA-C the fewest.

Regarding this clone: The antigen remains undetermined.

This CDR3 has 14 residues. CDR1 and CDR2 (germline): SGHNT, YYREEE (reference sequence). V trimming: 4 bases; J trimming: 1 base; junction bases outside the gene matches: 2. PCR was performed using 60 Vbeta and 13 Jbeta primers. Generated by immunoSEQ multiplex PCR, the TCRdb table keeps only in-frame clones and is missing some. Of 90,000 or so clones listed, roughly 82% were seen once; the top ten hold about 3.7%. The sample consisted of PBMCs. V usage is TRBV5-4 and J usage is TRBJ2-3; TRBD1 matches at 8 bases. The sequence derives from a man aged 25 to 45 in good health and CMV-seropositive. As DNA, the CDR3 is TGTGCCAGCAGCCCGGACAGGGGCACAGATACGCAGTATTTT. Protein sequence: CASSPDRGTDTQYF. The whole variable domain, remainder taken from reference TRBV5-4 and TRBJ2-3, is ETGVTQSPTHLIKTRGQQVTLRCSSQSGHNTVSWYQQALGQGPQFIFQYYREEENGRGNFPPRFSGLQFPNYSSELNVNALELDDSALYLCASSPDRGTDTQYFGPGTRLTVL.